This T cell receptor beta chain emerged from a study of shared clonotypes between healthy human individuals. General study points: A small donor pool kept down the genetic and exposure-history diversity that was represented. An expected dependence of interdonor clonotype sharing on sequencing depth was noted.

With regard to this clone: Its target is not known.

The assay was immunoSEQ multiplex PCR, and TCRdb's table has in-frame clones only and misses some. The repertoire includes around 2,100,000 clones, about 95% of them detected once, and 0.95% to 1.5% sits in the top ten. The junction had 6 bases not matched to a gene; V was cut back by 4 bases and J by 4 bases. Germline CDR1 reads SGHKS; CDR2 reads YYEKEE (reference sequence). The CDR3 sequence is 15 residues long. The naive CD8 subset, CD45RO-negative cells positively selected for CCR7, excluded terminally differentiated effector memory CD45RA+ cells. Sequenced sample: naive CD8+ T cells sorted from blood. The genes are TRBV5-5 and TRBJ2-5; TRBD1 matches 11 bases. The clonotype originates from a man aged 18 to 29 in good health. CDR3 DNA sequence: TGTGCCAGCAGCGGCTTCGGGACAGGGGGAGAGACCCAGTACTTC. Its protein is CASSGFGTGGETQYF.